This T cell receptor beta chain was recovered during a study of cytomegalovirus exposure and HLA in healthy donors (dated by TCRdb to 2016 to 2017). Study-wide context: According to a later analysis, one platform produced both the 100 to 150 validation repertoires and the 670 or so repertoires of the first cohort. The study aimed to test whether cataloging public T cell receptors could reveal signatures of past pathogen exposure. A separate validation cohort of 100 to 150 different subjects was used in addition to the approximately 700-subject first cohort. To predict cytomegalovirus infection status, the study combined high-throughput TCR immunosequencing, statistical association of individual TCRs with disease status, and machine learning. Here is what the overall study found, with its caveats: The validation cohort had no HLA typing available for a later analysis, so co-occurrence within that cohort was assessed over all 120 or so repertoires. In vitro tests confirmed that three of the cytomegalovirus-associated TCR beta chains recognize cytomegalovirus antigens. In a later analysis, TCRs clustered in the first cohort were found to also tend to co-occur in the approximately 110 validation repertoires, with 94% of cluster scores above 0. It was suggested by the authors that the approach could potentially be generalized to other disease states and immunological phenotypes. Across donors, most TCR sequences were observed very rarely, whereas some public TCRs were present in many individuals. In both the original and validation cohorts, the classifier was reported to diagnose cytomegalovirus status with high specificity and sensitivity. The study gave a list of about 150 TCR beta chains associated with cytomegalovirus.

The donors were included in the validation cohort of over a hundred subjects, a group kept apart from the roughly 610-subject first cohort. Per the germline V gene (reference sequence), SGHNT is the CDR1 and YYREEE is the CDR2. Counted from cysteine to phenylalanine, this CDR3 has 14 amino acids. Only the CDR3 portion is preserved as DNA: 42 bases, with reading frame beginning at the first base. For this chain, trimming is 4 bases at the V end and 4 bases at the J end, and the number of junction bases without a gene match is 2. The library was obtained by the immunoSEQ multiplex PCR assay. For the original study's pipeline: A statistical classification framework was built for diagnosing cytomegalovirus status from the catalog of TCR beta chain sequences. TCRdb carries this immuneACCESS record with in-frame sequences only. Its versions omit some clonotypes, under half of them owing to an unresolved V gene in the studies checked, with the rest unexplained. Clone size and V and J calls were adopted from that table, with D and trimming inferred from the DNA. For this sample the table gives 150,000 to 200,000 clones, of which 75% to 90% were detected only once. The ten top clones hold about 7% of the sample.

Concerning this clone itself: It has no known antigen specificity. The input lacks base qualities; no much larger clone sits a single base away.

The sequence was obtained from a man between 18 and 35 years old in good health and CMV-seropositive. Recombination joined TRBV5-4 with TRBJ1-3; 10 central bases correspond to TRBD1. Sample: PBMCs. Here the CDR3 is given as CASSGDRGGNTIYF. The DNA sequence is TGTGCCAGCAGCGGGGACAGGGGAGGAAACACCATATATTTT.